This T cell receptor (beta chain) was identified in a study of blood T cell repertoires in COVID-19. Overall study: Sites in the United States, Italy and Spain provided acute and convalescent COVID-19 samples.

CDR1 and CDR2 from the germline V gene are GTSNPN and SVGIG (reference sequence). The CDR3 has 14 amino acids. V lost 0 bases and J lost 8, with 14 bases in between. In the original workflow: Nucleated cell counts were estimated from reference gene primer amplification. Method: immunoSEQ multiplex PCR; TCRdb's copy keeps in-frame clones and lacks some. That table gives V, J and clone size, and the DNA gave D and trimming. The sample holds fewer than 70,000 clones, roughly 91% seen once. The clonotype originates from a man aged 50 or older with active COVID-19. This sequence joins TRBV30 and TRBJ2-1; D possibly corresponds to TRBD2 (5 bases). Sequences were obtained from peripheral blood. DNA for the CDR3: TGTGCCTGGAGTGTACTAGGCCCCCTACATGAGCAGTTCTTC. Translation: CAWSVLGPLHEQFF.